This T cell receptor beta chain was captured by sequencing in a study of shared clonotypes between healthy human individuals. This clone was seen just once. Germline-derived CDR1 and CDR2 are SGHTS and YDEGEE. V lost 2 bases, J lost 8 bases, and 19 bases lay in between. The CDR3 has 16 amino acids. Using about 220 ng DNA, about 29,000 T cell genomes, the sorted-subset replicate PCRs were run. Data came from immunoSEQ multiplex PCR; TCRdb stores just in-frame clones and leaves some out. The table has 2,500,000 or so clones, more than 85% seen once; the top ten hold around 0.37%. Input material: naive CD4+ T cells from PBMCs. As to subset: CD45RA+ positively selected. The source of this sequence is a man between 18 and 29 years old in good health. Some clones in this sample may be carry-over from other donors' samples. This sequence joins TRBV5-8 and TRBJ1-4; D is uncertain. CDR3 region: CASSFTRRSLGEKLFF. Here the CDR3 DNA reads TGTGCCAGCAGCTTTACCAGGCGGTCCCTTGGAGAAAAACTGTTTTTT.